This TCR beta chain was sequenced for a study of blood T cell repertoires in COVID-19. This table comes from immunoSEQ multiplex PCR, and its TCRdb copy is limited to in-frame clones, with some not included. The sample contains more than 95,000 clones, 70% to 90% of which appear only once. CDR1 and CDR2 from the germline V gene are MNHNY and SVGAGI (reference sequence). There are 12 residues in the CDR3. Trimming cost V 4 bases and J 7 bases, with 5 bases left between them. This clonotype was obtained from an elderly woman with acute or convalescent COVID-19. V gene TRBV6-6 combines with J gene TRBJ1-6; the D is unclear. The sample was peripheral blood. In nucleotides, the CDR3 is TGTGCCAGCAGTTGGCCCAATTCACCCCTCCACTTT. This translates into CASSWPNSPLHF.